This entry is about one TCR beta chain. The antigen is not known. The sample originates from a study of response to subunit inactivated influenza vaccine. Study findings and constraints: A suggestion made by the authors is that each seasonal influenza vaccination recruits few new T cells.

In germline, CDR1 is DFQATT, CDR2 SNEGSKA (reference sequence). The V gene lost 6 bases and the J gene lost 6 bases, with 14 bases spanning the gap. The length of the CDR3 is 13 residues. TCRdb re-analysed the RT-PCR reads in MiXCR, keeping a single row per CDR3 protein. The data hold 800,000 or so distinct CDR3 sequences, with about 20% observed a single time. The receptor was derived from a man over 45 who received an inactivated influenza vaccine. Here the sequenced sample was PBMCs from blood, taken roughly 5 days after vaccination. The rearrangement links TRBV20-1 to TRBJ1-4; TRBD1 might be the D (6 bases). The CDR3 sequence is CSAFRDTYEKLFF. CDR3 in DNA: TGCAGTGCCTTCCGGGACACATATGAAAAACTGTTTTTT.